This T cell receptor (beta chain) derives from a study of vaccination effects on CD4 cells after COVID-19 (dated by TCRdb to 2022 to 2024). As for the study more broadly: Each participant received two doses of an mRNA SARS-CoV-2 vaccine, either BNT162b2 or mRNA-1273. In the study, cultures from other donors were sequenced using the Oncomine TCR Beta short-read assay on an Illumina iSeq 100. The full study included 10 COVID-19 convalescent patients and several SARS-CoV-2-naive healthy vaccine recipients. SARS-CoV-2 spike-specific CD4+ TCR repertoires from before and after mRNA vaccination were compared in COVID-19 convalescent patients and in infection-naive vaccine recipients. What the work shows at the level of the full study, not this receptor alone: Clones induced by infection and clones induced by vaccination both contracted markedly at late timepoints after vaccination, which fits with T cell responses waning over time. Limitations of the study were the small number of convalescent patients and the absence of early post-infection timepoints. In healthy vaccine recipients, vaccine-induced clones were almost all SARS-CoV-2 mono-reactive, with only 1 of 255 cross-reactive with common cold coronaviruses.

As concerns this clone: The antigen this receptor binds is unknown. Base qualities are not at hand, and no much larger clone is one base apart.

To prepare the library, the immunoSEQ multiplex PCR assay was applied. DNA from the CD4+ T cells that had been cultured and isolated underwent TCR beta CDR3 sequencing. In the original analysis: Non-productive TCR sequences were discarded, and reads were trimmed to the CDR3 region, with only CDR3s of 7 or more amino acids retained. Antigen-specific clonotypes were identified using the MANAFEST web app by comparison of expansion in peptide wells against reference cultures. For clones to be considered positive, expansion at FDR<0.05 versus reference and all other wells, an odds ratio above 5, and a frequency above 0.1% in two replicate wells were required. A clonotype was called cross-reactive if it was significantly expanded both in SARS-CoV-2 spike wells and in at least one common cold coronavirus spike condition. Levenshtein distance calculated with the stringdist R package was used to assess CDR3 similarity, and unrooted trees were constructed with ape in R 3.6.1. TCRdb provides this immuneACCESS table in a form limited to in-frame rearrangements. Some clones are lacking; in checked studies, under half of them reflect an unresolved V gene, and why the rest are absent is not known. Clone size and the V and J calls come from that table; the DNA yielded D and trimming. The sample data list 8,700 or so clones, and around 74% of these were observed just once. The ten largest make up around 13% of the sample.

V is cut by 7 bases and J by 3 bases, and the space between the germline ends is 13 bases. The CDR3 contains 13 residues, cysteine and phenylalanine counted. Left in the record is the CDR3 DNA by itself, 39 bases read in frame from the first base. From the germline V gene, CDR1 is SNHLY and CDR2 is FYNNEI. The ViraFEST assay stimulated PBMC with viral peptide pools and then used TCR sequencing to identify antigen-specific CD4+ T cell clonotypes by expansion. After around eleven days of culture, CD4+ T cells were isolated with the EasySep CD4+ T cell isolation kit. None of the healthy vaccine recipients had a prior SARS-CoV-2 infection, which was confirmed by nucleocapsid antibody tests that came back negative both before and after vaccination. Over 1.5 million PBMC per well were cultured with around 9.8 ug/ml peptides in IMDM containing around 4.6% human AB serum, 10 IU/ml IL-2 and gentamicin. On days 3 and 7, half of the culture medium was replaced with fresh IL-2-containing medium. Unless noted otherwise, every peptide stimulation condition was grown in triplicate wells. Using Ficoll-Paque Plus gradient centrifugation, PBMC were separated from whole blood and then either used fresh or cryopreserved at -140C. The spike proteins of SARS-CoV-2 and of the common cold coronaviruses HCoV-NL63, HCoV-OC43 and HCoV-229E were spanned by overlapping peptide pools. The QIAamp micro DNA kit was used to extract genomic DNA from the cultured CD4+ T cells.

The sequence came from a human donor who received a COVID-19 vaccine. The rearranged chain carries TRBV2 and TRBJ2-7; the D segment could be TRBD2, given 5 matching bases. The sequencing used CD4+ T cells from PBMCs cultured with HCoV-229E spike peptides, collected before COVID-19 vaccination. The cell subset or site label, read with the paper, signifies: HCoV-229E spike overlapping peptide pool stimulation. The DNA sequence is as follows: TGTGCCAGCAAGGCCGGGGAATTCTACGAGCAGTACTTC. Translation gives CASKAGEFYEQYF.